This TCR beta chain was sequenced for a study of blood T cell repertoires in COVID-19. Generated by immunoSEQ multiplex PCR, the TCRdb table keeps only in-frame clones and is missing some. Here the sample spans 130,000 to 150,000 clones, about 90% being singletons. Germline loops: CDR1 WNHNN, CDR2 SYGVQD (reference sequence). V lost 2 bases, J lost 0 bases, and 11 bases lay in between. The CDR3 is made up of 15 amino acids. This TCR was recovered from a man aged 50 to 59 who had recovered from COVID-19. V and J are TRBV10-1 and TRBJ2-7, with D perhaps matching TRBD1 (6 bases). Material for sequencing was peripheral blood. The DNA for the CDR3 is TGCGCCAGCAGTGAGGCGAGGGACAACTCCTACGAGCAGTACTTC. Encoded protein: CASSEARDNSYEQYF.